This TCR beta chain was sequenced for a study of cytomegalovirus exposure and HLA in healthy donors (dated by TCRdb to about 2017). In terms of the full investigation: An earlier analysis of 587 of the donors reported about 280 Gb of sequence data and 95 million to 130 million unique TCR beta sequences obtained from about 179 million T cells. To decide whether each TCR beta V gene segment behaved as functional or pseudogenic, an earlier analysis of over 500 of the donors relied on high-throughput TCR beta sequencing. In a later analysis, previously published TCR beta repertoires from some 640 donors were re-analyzed and high-resolution HLA genotyping was added so that TCR occurrence patterns could be studied. A later genetic analysis used genome-wide SNP genotypes for 398 of the 666 donors, treating that subset as a discovery cohort. Of the roughly 400 genotyped donors, 65% to 90% fell in the genetic ancestry cluster associated with self-reported Caucasian donors. All discovery cohort repertoires had been generated using a single sequencing platform. The study combined high-throughput TCR immunosequencing, statistical association of individual TCRs with disease status, and machine learning to predict cytomegalovirus infection status. The study profiled the T cell repertoires of fewer than 850 subjects by immunosequencing and related them to cytomegalovirus serostatus. Both class I and class II loci were covered by HLA typing, at four-digit resolution. In addition to the first cohort of roughly 700 subjects, a separate validation cohort of 130 or so different subjects was used. The study aimed to test whether signatures of past pathogen exposure could be identified by cataloging public T cell receptors. In the later analysis, no new phenotypic data were used to find candidate immune exposures; instead, reliance was placed on TCR beta sequences and their occurrence across donors. Donor age, sex, ethnicity and CMV serostatus were collected together with the repertoire data. On average, 235,054 unique TCR beta nucleotide sequences were sequenced per donor among roughly 430 genotyped donors of the cohort, with 15% to 20% of those sequences being non-productive. An early release that covered about 600 HLA-typed donors contained 300 to 350 gigabases of sequencing data and around 80 million unique TCR sequences. Four or five DR-DQ haplotypes were treated as single units for association and clustering because of strong linkage in the cohort. The number of donors typed differed by locus, with about 629-640 for A, B, C, DRB1 and DQB1, 522 for DQA1, 606 for DPA1, and around 460 for DPB1.

The CDR3 runs 14 amino acids, cysteine and phenylalanine included. Just CDR3 DNA is preserved here, 42 bases in frame from base 1. CDR1 and CDR2 are drawn from the germline V gene (reference sequence): SEHNR, FQNEAQ. From V the trimming removes 4 bases and from J it removes 2 bases, while the gene matches leave 2 bases of the junction unaccounted for. Libraries were made using the immunoSEQ multiplex PCR assay. For the multiplex PCR, a mixture combining 60 forward primers for TCR Vbeta segments and 13 reverse primers for TCR Jbeta segments was used. The CDR3 region of rearranged TCR beta genes was amplified from genomic DNA with a multiplex PCR assay. Amplified TCR beta libraries were sequenced as 87-base-pair reads on the Illumina HiSeq System. Per the authors' processing: A later analysis tallied 75 million to 95 million unique TCR beta chains across the 640 or so repertoires, and about 12 million of those chains were shared by two or more donors. To remove PCR and sequencing errors, raw reads were error-corrected and collapsed into unique sequences using a nearest-neighbor algorithm that merged closely related sequences. V, D and J gene segments were assigned by aligning CDR3 sequences to IMGT reference sequences. Each retained sequence needed at least a six-nucleotide match to both a V gene segment and a J gene segment. Rearrangements were called productive when the CDR3 lacked stop codons and stayed in frame with V and J; all others were non-productive. Following IMGT convention, CDR3 was defined as the stretch from the second conserved V-encoded cysteine to the conserved J-encoded phenylalanine. The earlier analysis of 587 of the donors excluded any sequence lacking an unambiguous match to a single V gene segment. An earlier analysis of approximately 590 of the donors classified V segments as functional when productive rearrangements were above 56.7% and as segregating when the standard deviation between donors was above 5%. A statistical classification framework was developed to diagnose cytomegalovirus status using the catalog of TCR beta chain sequences. A later analysis assigned V and J genes by comparing TCR nucleotide sequences with IMGT/GENE-DB human TR gene sequences. In a later analysis, CDR3 sequences and most-parsimonious VDJ recombination scenarios were assigned using the TCRdist pipeline. In a later analysis, every TCR beta chain was defined by the combination of its CDR3 amino acid sequence and its V-gene family, and reads without a unique V-gene family were dropped. In a later analysis, nearly 600 highly shared, low-generation-probability nucleotide sequences were removed to address suspected cross-contamination and a sequencing artifact. For each public chain, a later analysis derived a clonal expansion index from normalized ranks of inferred template counts within each repertoire. A later analysis computed generation probabilities with a VDJ recombination model fitted to out-of-frame rearrangements, and checked the results against IGoR. A later analysis scored TCR-TCR, TCR-HLA and TCR-CMV co-occurrence with hypergeometric tests, applying a repertoire-size bias correction to TCR pairs. In a later analysis, false discovery rates were estimated by permuting HLA or CMV assignments 20 times. In a later analysis, co-occurring TCRs were grouped with DBSCAN, and TCRdist sequence similarity was added when clustering was performed within HLA-allele-positive subsets. Repertoires with fewer than 30,000 or more than 120,000 public chains, plus five repertoires with anomalous nucleotide sharing, were excluded from co-occurrence clustering. Here the immuneACCESS table is served through TCRdb, limited to in-frame sequences with V and J called. Missing clones are a known gap in these copies; in checked studies unresolved V genes cover under half, and the rest lacks a known reason. V, J and clone size are taken as reported in that table, and D and trimming were inferred from the DNA itself. Recorded for this sample are about 130,000 clones; roughly three quarters of them occurred a single time. About 1.5% of the sample comes from the top ten.

What the study reported, not specific to this receptor: A few of the identified cytomegalovirus-associated TCR beta chains were confirmed in vitro to be specific for cytomegalovirus antigens. A group of highly shared sequence variants was considered likely to be a technical artifact of the sequencing pipeline. An association between a missense DCLRE1C variant and V-gene and J-gene trimming of TCR beta chains was found in a later genetic analysis and replicated in an independent cohort. Linkage disequilibrium might explain the correlated functional status among segregating V segments, but an unknown experimental factor could not be ruled out. According to a later analysis, parvovirus B19, influenza, CMV and Epstein-Barr virus appeared linked to several top co-occurrence clusters. When HLA alleles, especially DR and DQ, strongly co-occurred, attributing TCR associations to individual alleles was difficult. According to a later analysis, TCR association rates differed among HLA loci, with DRB1 alleles showing the most associated TCRs and HLA-C alleles showing the fewest. In a later analysis, HLA-associated TCR beta chains showed more clonal expansion and lower generation probabilities than non-associated chains that were equally common. Because counts were too low, about 18 rarely observed V segments, including chromosome 9 orphons, were left out of the earlier analysis of approximately 580 of the donors. A further reported finding was that TCR beta sequences accurately predicted the HLA-A and HLA-B alleles for most subjects in the first cohort. Because HLA typing was missing for some donors at each locus, association tests included only the typed subset. The authors suggested that the approach could potentially be generalized to other disease states and immunological phenotypes. Some IMGT-functional V segments, including TRBV6-2 and TRBV6-3, could not be told apart with the 87-base-pair reads, so those segments were excluded. According to a later analysis, most CMV-associated TCR beta chains appeared to be HLA-restricted, and the HLA associations seemed to be driven largely by CMV exposure. A later genetic analysis reported fewer N-insertions in productive TCRs among donors in an Asian-associated ancestry cluster than the roughly 700-donor mean. In this cohort, only TCR beta chains were sequenced, and detectable features were limited by the absence of alpha or paired-chain data. In the study, around 150 TCR beta chains were listed as associated with cytomegalovirus. An earlier analysis of 587 of the donors showed that most TCR beta V segments appeared in productive rearrangements either about 87% or about 30% of the time, which broadly matched IMGT annotations. Roughly uniform sequencing depth across donors was assumed in presence/absence analyses, although this assumption may not hold. CMV serostatus was the only immune exposure information available for the cohort. In both the original and validation cohorts, the classifier was reported to diagnose cytomegalovirus status with high specificity and sensitivity. Most TCR sequences were seen in very few donors, while some public TCRs were found in many individuals. Specific HLA alleles were associated with 15,000 to 20,000 TCR beta sequences at a false discovery rate of 0.05 in a later analysis.

The cohort consisted of some 670 healthy bone marrow donors. At the time of sampling, all cohort members were nominally healthy, though unrecorded immune exposures were likely present. The donor was CMV seronegative and was included in the group of several hundred seronegative cohort members. Every donor gave a peripheral blood sample, and the peripheral blood mononuclear cells from that sample were used for TCR beta sequencing. Genomic DNA extraction from the blood cell samples was performed with the Qiagen DNeasy Blood Extraction Kit. This clone has more than one count but fewer than ten. What this receptor recognizes is not known. No qualities accompany the bases; no much larger clone lies one base away.

The chain uses TRBV7-9 and TRBJ1-1; TRBD1 aligns with 9 central bases. The receptor was derived from a woman aged 40 to 55 in good health and CMV-seronegative. The sample comprised PBMCs. CDR3 sequence: CASSWGQGNTEAFF. The sequenced DNA: TGTGCCAGCAGCTGGGGACAGGGAAACACTGAAGCTTTCTTT.